The sequence of this TCR beta chain was determined in a study of OX40 agonist ivuxolimab in advanced cancers. Looking at the study overall: Patients received ivuxolimab, an agonistic anti-OX40 (CD134) antibody. The dose-escalation cohort had hepatocellular carcinoma, melanoma, renal cell or head and neck cancer. Mean age around 60 years, range roughly 20 to 85; roughly 82% male.

Profiled with immunoSEQ multiplex PCR; TCRdb holds only in-frame clones, not every one. Here the sample spans around 30,000 clones, about four fifths being singletons. V was pared by 1 base and J by 4 bases, with 5 bases between. CDR3 length: 12 residues. CDR1 and CDR2 from the germline V gene are GTSNPN and SVGIG (reference sequence). Blood got drawn at baseline, again on cycle 4 day 1, and then on cycle 7 day 1. The clonotype originates from an adult with an advanced solid tumor such as melanoma, head and neck, liver or kidney cancer. The material was CD4+ or CD8+ T cells sorted from blood, obtained in a trial of the OX40 agonist ivuxolimab. This chain uses TRBV30 with TRBJ1-5; D call uncertain. The CDR3 DNA is TGTGCCTGGAGTGGGACGAATCAGCCCCAGCATTTT. Protein: CAWSGTNQPQHF. Drawing the rest from reference TRBV30 and TRBJ1-5, the complete variable domain is SQTIHQWPATLVQPVGSPLSLECTVEGTSNPNLYWYRQAAGRGLQLLFYSVGIGQISSEVPQNLSASRPQDRQFILSSKKLLLSDSGFYLCAWSGTNQPQHFGDGTRLSIL.